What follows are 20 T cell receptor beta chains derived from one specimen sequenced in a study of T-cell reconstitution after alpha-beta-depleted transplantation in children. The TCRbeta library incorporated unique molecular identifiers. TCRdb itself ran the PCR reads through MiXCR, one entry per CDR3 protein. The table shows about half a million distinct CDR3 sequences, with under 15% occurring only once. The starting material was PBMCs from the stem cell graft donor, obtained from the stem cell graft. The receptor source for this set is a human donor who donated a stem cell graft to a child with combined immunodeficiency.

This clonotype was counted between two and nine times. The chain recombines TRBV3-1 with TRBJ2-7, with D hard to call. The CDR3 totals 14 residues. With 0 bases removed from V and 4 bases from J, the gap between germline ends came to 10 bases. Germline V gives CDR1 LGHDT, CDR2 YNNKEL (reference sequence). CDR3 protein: CASSQDTTFYEQYF. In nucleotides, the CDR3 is TGTGCCAGCAGCCAAGATACCACTTTTTACGAGCAGTACTTC.

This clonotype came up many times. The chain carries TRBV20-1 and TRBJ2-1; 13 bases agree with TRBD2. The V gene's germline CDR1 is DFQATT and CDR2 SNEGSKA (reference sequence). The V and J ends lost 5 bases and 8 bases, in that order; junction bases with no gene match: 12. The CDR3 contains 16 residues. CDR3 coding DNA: TGCAGTGCTCCGACCACGGGACTAGCGGGATCCCATGAGCAGTTCTTC. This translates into CSAPTTGLAGSHEQFF.

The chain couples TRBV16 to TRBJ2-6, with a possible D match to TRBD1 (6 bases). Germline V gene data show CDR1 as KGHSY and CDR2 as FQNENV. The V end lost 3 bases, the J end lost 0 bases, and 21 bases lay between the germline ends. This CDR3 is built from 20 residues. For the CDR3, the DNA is TGTGCCAGCAGCCAGGGGGCAGAGGGGGAAAAGGCCTCTGGGGCCAACGTCCTGACTTTC. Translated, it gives CASSQGAEGEKASGANVLTF.

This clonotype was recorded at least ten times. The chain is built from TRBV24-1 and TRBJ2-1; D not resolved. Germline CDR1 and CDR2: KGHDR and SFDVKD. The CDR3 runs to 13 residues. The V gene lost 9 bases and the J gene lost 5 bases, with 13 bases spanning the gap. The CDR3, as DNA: TGTGCCACCTCCAACGTCTTACACAATGAGCAGTTCTTC. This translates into CATSNVLHNEQFF.

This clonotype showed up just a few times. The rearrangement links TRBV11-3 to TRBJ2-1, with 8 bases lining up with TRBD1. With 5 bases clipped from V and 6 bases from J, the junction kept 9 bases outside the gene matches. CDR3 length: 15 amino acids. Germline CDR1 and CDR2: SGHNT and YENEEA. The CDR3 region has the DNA TGTGCCAGCAGCCCAGGGGGCACCCGCAGCAATGAGCAGTTCTTC. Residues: CASSPGGTRSNEQFF.

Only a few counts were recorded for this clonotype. The DNA for the CDR3 is TGCAGTGCTAGAGTGATTGAGCGGTTAAATGAGCAGTTCTTC. This gives the protein CSARVIERLNEQFF. This chain joins TRBV20-1 and TRBJ2-1; possibly TRBD2 for D (5 bases). The CDR3 is 14 residues long. Trimming cost V 1 base and J 7 bases, with 14 bases left between them. Germline CDR1 DFQATT, CDR2 SNEGSKA (reference sequence).

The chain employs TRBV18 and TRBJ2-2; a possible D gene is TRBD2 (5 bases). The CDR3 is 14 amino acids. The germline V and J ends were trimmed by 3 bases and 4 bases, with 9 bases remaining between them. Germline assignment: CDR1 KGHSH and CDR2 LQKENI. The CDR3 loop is CASSPRESTGELFF. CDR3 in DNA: TGTGCCAGCTCACCGAGGGAGAGCACCGGGGAGCTGTTTTTT.

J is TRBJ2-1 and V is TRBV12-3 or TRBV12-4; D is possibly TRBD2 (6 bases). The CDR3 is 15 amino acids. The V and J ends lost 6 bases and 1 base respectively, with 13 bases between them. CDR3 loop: CASSFGAGSYNEQFF. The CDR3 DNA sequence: TGTGCCAGCAGCTTCGGGGCGGGGTCCTACAATGAGCAGTTCTTC.

The DNA of the CDR3 is TGCAGTGCTTCCGGGACAGCTAATTCACCCCTCCACTTT. Residues: CSASGTANSPLHF. The chain carries TRBV20-1 and TRBJ1-6; 7 bases are a match to TRBD1. Unmatched junction bases numbered 4, after V lost 5 bases and J lost 6 bases. CDR1 is DFQATT, CDR2 SNEGSKA, per germline (reference sequence). CDR3 length: 13 residues.

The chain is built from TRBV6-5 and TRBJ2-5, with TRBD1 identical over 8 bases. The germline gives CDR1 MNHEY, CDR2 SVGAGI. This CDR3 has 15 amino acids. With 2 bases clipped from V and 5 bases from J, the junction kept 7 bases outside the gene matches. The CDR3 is CASSYLQGAWETQYF. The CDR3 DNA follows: TGTGCCAGCAGTTACCTTCAGGGGGCATGGGAGACCCAGTACTTC.

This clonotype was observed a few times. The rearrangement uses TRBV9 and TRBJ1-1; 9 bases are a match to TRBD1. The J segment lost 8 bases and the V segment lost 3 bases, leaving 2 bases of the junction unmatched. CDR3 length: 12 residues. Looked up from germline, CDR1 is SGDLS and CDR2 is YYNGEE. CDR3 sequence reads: CASSGQGEEAFF. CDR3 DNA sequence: TGTGCCAGCAGCGGACAGGGGGAAGAAGCTTTCTTT.

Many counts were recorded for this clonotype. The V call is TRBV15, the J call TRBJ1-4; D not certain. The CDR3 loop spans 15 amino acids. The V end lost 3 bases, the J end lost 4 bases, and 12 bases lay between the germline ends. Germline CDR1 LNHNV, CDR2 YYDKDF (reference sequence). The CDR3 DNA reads TGTGCCACCAGCAGGCGCAGACAAGATAATGAAAAACTGTTTTTT. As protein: CATSRRRQDNEKLFF.

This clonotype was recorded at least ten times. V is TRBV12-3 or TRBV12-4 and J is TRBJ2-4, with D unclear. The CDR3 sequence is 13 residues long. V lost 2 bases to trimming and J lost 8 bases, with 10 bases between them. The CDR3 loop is CASSLNFRHIQYF. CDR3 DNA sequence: TGTGCCAGCAGTTTAAATTTCAGACACATTCAGTACTTC.

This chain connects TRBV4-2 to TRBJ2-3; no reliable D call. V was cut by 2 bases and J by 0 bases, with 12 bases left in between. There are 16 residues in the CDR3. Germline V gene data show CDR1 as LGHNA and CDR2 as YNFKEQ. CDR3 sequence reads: CASSQTNDWSTDTQYF. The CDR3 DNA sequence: TGTGCCAGCAGCCAAACGAACGACTGGAGCACAGATACGCAGTATTTT.

The CDR3 nucleotides read TGCAGTGCCCCCCGTAGCACAGATACGCAGTATTTT. It yields the protein CSAPRSTDTQYF. The rearrangement uses TRBV20-1 and TRBJ2-3; D not resolved. The CDR3 has 12 amino acids. Germline V gene lookup returns CDR1 DFQATT and CDR2 SNEGSKA (reference sequence). V dropped 6 bases and J dropped 0 bases, with 7 bases sitting between them.

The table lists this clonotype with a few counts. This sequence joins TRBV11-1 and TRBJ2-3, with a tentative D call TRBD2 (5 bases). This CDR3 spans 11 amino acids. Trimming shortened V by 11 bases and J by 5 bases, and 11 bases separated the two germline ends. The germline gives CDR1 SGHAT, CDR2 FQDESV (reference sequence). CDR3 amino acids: CACWAGDTQYF. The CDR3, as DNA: TGTGCCTGCTGGGCGGGAGATACGCAGTATTTT. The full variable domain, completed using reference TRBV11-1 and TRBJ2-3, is EAEVAQSPRYKITEKSQAVAFWCDPISGHATLYWYRQILGQGPELLVQFQDESVVDDSQLPKDRFSAERLKGVDSTLKIQPAELGDSAMYLCACWAGDTQYFGPGTRLTVL.

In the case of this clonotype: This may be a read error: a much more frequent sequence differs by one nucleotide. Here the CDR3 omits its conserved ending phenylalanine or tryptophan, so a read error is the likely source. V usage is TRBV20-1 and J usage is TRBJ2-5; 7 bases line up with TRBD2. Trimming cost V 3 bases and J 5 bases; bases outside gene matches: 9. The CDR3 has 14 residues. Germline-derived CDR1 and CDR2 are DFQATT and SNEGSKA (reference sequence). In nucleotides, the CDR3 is TGCAGTGCTAGTGGAGCGGGGATGTTGGAGACCCAGTACTAC. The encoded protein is CSASGAGMLETQYY.

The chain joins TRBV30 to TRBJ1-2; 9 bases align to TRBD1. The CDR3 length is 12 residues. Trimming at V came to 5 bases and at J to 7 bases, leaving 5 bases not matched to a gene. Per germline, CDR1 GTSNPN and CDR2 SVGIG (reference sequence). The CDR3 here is CAWETGGAGYTF. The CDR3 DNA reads TGTGCCTGGGAAACAGGGGGCGCTGGCTACACCTTC.

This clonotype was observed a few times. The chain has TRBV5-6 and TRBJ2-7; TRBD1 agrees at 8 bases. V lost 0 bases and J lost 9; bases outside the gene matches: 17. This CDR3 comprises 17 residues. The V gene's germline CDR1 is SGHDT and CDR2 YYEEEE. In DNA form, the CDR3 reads TGTGCCAGCAGCTTGGCGGTCTGGGGACAGGCCCCCCACGGGCAGTACTTC. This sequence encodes CASSLAVWGQAPHGQYF.

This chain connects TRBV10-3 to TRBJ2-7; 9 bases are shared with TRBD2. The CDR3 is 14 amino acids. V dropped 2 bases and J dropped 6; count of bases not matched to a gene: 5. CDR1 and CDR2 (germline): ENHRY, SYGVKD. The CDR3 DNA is TGTGCCATCAGTGAGGTAGCGGGAGTTGGCGAGCAGTACTTC. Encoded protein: CAISEVAGVGEQYF.